This T cell receptor (beta chain) comes out of a study of shared clonotypes between healthy human individuals. The ends were cut back, 1 base at V and 7 bases at J, with 8 bases in the middle. Germline-derived CDR1 and CDR2 are SGHNT and YYREEE (reference sequence). The CDR3 consists of 12 residues. Assay used: immunoSEQ multiplex PCR; TCRdb lists only in-frame clones, some missing. The sample lists 1,100,000 or so clones; about 80% were seen once. Study-level results: Of the naive CD4 clonotypes, approximately 5% were shared across a handful of donors.

Worth noting for this clone: Its target is unknown.

The sequence was collected from a man aged 18 to 30 in good health. Some clones in this sample may be carry-over from other donors' samples. The chain is built from TRBV5-4 and TRBJ1-2; D is undetermined. The sample consisted of memory CD4+ T cells from PBMCs. Subset indicated: CD45RA-negative fraction. The CDR3 nucleotides are TGTGCCAGCAGCTTGAGGATGAGTGGCTACACCTTC. It codes for CASSLRMSGYTF.